What follows are 29 T cell receptor beta chains derived from one specimen sequenced in a study of blood T cell repertoires in COVID-19. The table came from immunoSEQ multiplex PCR; TCRdb's copy has only in-frame clones and leaves some out. In the table there are hundreds of thousands of clones, roughly 87% of which are singletons. Sequencing was carried out using peripheral blood. The receptor set was obtained from a human donor in a cohort sampled during active COVID-19.

The chain uses TRBV29-1 and TRBJ1-1, with D unresolved. V lost 4 bases and J 0 bases, leaving 3 bases between the germline ends. The V gene's germline CDR1 is SQVTM and CDR2 ANQGSEA. There are 11 residues in the CDR3. Here the CDR3 DNA reads TGCAGCGTTGCGGTGAACACTGAAGCTTTCTTT. It is translated as CSVAVNTEAFF.

V gene TRBV19 combines with J gene TRBJ2-7, with no clear D. The CDR3 totals 12 residues. Germline-derived CDR1 and CDR2 are LNHDA and SQIVND (reference sequence). The V and J ends lost 6 bases and 2 bases respectively, with 8 bases between them. The CDR3 region has the DNA TGTGCCAGTAGAGCTAGTACCTACGAGCAGTACTTC. Protein product: CASRASTYEQYF.

The chain is built from TRBV28 and TRBJ2-7; 11 bases agree with TRBD1. The CDR3 has 15 amino acids. Germline CDR1 and CDR2: MDHEN and SYDVKM. Losses at the gene ends were 5 bases for V and 5 bases for J; bases not matched to a gene: 8. CDR3 in amino acids: CASSVWTGGAHEQYF. As DNA, the CDR3 is TGTGCCAGCAGTGTTTGGACAGGGGGCGCCCACGAGCAGTACTTC.

The chain combines TRBV4-1 with TRBJ2-7; 7 nucleotides line up with TRBD2. The CDR3 sequence is 15 residues long. V trimming: 3 bases; J trimming: 3 bases; junction bases outside the gene matches: 8. In germline, CDR1 is MGHRA, CDR2 YSYEKL. DNA of the CDR3: TGCGCCAGCAGCCACATACTAGCGACCGACTACGAGCAGTACTTC. Amino acids: CASSHILATDYEQYF.

This clone was seen a single time. The germline gene is not matched at one end of the junction; a read error may be the cause. The V call is TRBV4-2, the J call TRBJ1-5; 7 bases line up with TRBD1. There are 16 residues in the CDR3. Per germline, CDR1 LGHNA and CDR2 YNFKEQ. CDR3: CANSRPGTQGSQPQHF. In DNA, the CDR3 is TGTGCCAACAGCCGCCCTGGAACACAGGGGAGTCAGCCCCAGCATTTT.

V usage is TRBV7-9 and J usage is TRBJ2-7; perhaps TRBD2 as D (5 bases). CDR1 and CDR2 (germline): SEHNR, FQNEAQ (reference sequence). CDR3 length equals 12 residues. The ends were cut back, 3 bases at V and 2 bases at J, with 5 bases in the middle. The CDR3 region has the DNA TGTGCCAGCAGCTTCGGGGCCTACGAGCAGTACTTC. Its translation is CASSFGAYEQYF. The whole variable domain, filled in from reference TRBV7-9 and TRBJ2-7, reads DTGVSQNPRHKITKRGQNVTFRCDPISEHNRLYWYRQTLGQGPEFLTYFQNEAQLEKSRLLSDRFSAERPKGSFSTLEIQRTEQGDSAMYLCASSFGAYEQYFGPGTRLTVT.

The genes are TRBV6-5 and TRBJ2-7; TRBD1 aligns across 9 bases. Germline lookup yields CDR1 MNHEY and CDR2 SVGAGI. The CDR3 spans 14 residues. V gave up 8 bases and J gave up 9 bases; unmatched junction bases: 14. The CDR3, as DNA: TGTGCCAGCCAATGGGACAGGGATAGAGATAGGCAGTACTTC. This encodes CASQWDRDRDRQYF.

This clone has just one count. This rearrangement joins TRBV7-9 to TRBJ2-7; D perhaps matches TRBD2 (6 bases). Trimming removed 0 bases from V and 0 bases from J, with 9 bases in between. The CDR3 sequence is 15 residues long. CDR1 is SEHNR, CDR2 FQNEAQ, per germline (reference sequence). The CDR3 DNA sequence: TGTGCCAGCAGCTTAGCCCTCGGGAGCTCCTACGAGCAGTACTTC. This gives the protein CASSLALGSSYEQYF.

The chain employs TRBV5-6 and TRBJ1-5, with D possibly TRBD1 on 6 matching bases. CDR1 is SGHDT and CDR2 is YYEEEE in the germline V gene. This CDR3 is built from 16 residues. V lost 3 bases and J 0 bases, leaving 13 bases between the germline ends. CDR3 bases: TGTGCCAGCAGCTCCTACAGGGCTTATAGCAATCAGCCCCAGCATTTT. It specifies CASSSYRAYSNQPQHF.

The chain carries TRBV25-1 and TRBJ1-1; maybe TRBD1 (6 bases). The CDR3 spans 16 residues. The germline V and J ends were trimmed by 1 base and 3 bases, with 15 bases remaining between them. Germline V CDR1 and CDR2: MGHDK, SYGVNS. The CDR3 loop is CASSEWGLGGDTEAFF. The CDR3 region has the DNA TGTGCCAGCAGTGAATGGGGTTTAGGGGGGGACACTGAAGCTTTCTTT.

V is TRBV15 and J is TRBJ1-2, with D possibly TRBD1 on 5 matching bases. This CDR3 comprises 14 residues. V was pared by 1 base and J by 5 bases, with 11 bases between. Germline values: CDR1 LNHNV, CDR2 YYDKDF (reference sequence). The CDR3 region is CATSRGGQGYGYTF. The CDR3 DNA reads as TGTGCCACCAGCAGAGGTGGACAAGGGTATGGCTACACCTTC. Filled out from reference TRBV15 and TRBJ1-2, the complete variable domain reads DAMVIQNPRYQVTQFGKPVTLSCSQTLNHNVMYWYQQKSSQAPKLLFHYYDKDFNNEADTPDNFQSRRPNTSFCFLDIRSPGLGDTAMYLCATSRGGQGYGYTFGSGTRLTVV.

The chain has TRBV7-2 and TRBJ1-5; no clear D gene. Germline lookup yields CDR1 SGHTA and CDR2 FQGNSA. This CDR3 has 16 amino acids. With 1 base removed from V and 1 base from J, the gap between germline ends came to 11 bases. The CDR3 nucleotides read TGTGCCAGCAGCTTAGGGGCGGGAAGGAGCAATCAGCCCCAGCATTTT. This gives the protein CASSLGAGRSNQPQHF.

The V and J genes are TRBV7-9 and TRBJ2-1, with 10 bases lining up with TRBD2. The ends lost 5 bases at V and 5 bases at J; junction bases unmatched: 12. Per the germline V gene, CDR1 is SEHNR and CDR2 is FQNEAQ (reference sequence). The CDR3 covers 17 residues. The CDR3 coding sequence is TGTGCCAGCAGCCCTCGACTAGCGGGTAAGGGGGACAATGAGCAGTTCTTC. This translates into CASSPRLAGKGDNEQFF.

This clone was detected once. This rearrangement joins TRBV3-1 (or the pseudogene TRBV3-2) to TRBJ1-6, with D tentatively TRBD1 (6 bases). There are 23 residues in the CDR3. Germline V gives CDR1 LGHDT, CDR2 YNNKEL (reference sequence). The V gene lost 4 bases and the J gene lost 0 bases, with 31 bases spanning the gap. CDR3 coding DNA: TGTGCCAGCAGCCCGAAGATAGTCCTACTAGACAGGCTAAAGAGCTCCTATAATTCACCCCTCCACTTT. Protein: CASSPKIVLLDRLKSSYNSPLHF.

The chain couples TRBV5-1 to TRBJ2-1; D may be TRBD2 (6 bases). The V end was cut by 2 bases, the J end by 3 bases, with 9 bases between. The CDR3 consists of 14 residues. Germline values: CDR1 SGHRS, CDR2 YFSETQ. The CDR3 DNA is TGCGCCAGCAGCTTTCAGGACTACTACAATGAGCAGTTCTTC. Translated, it gives CASSFQDYYNEQFF.

The chain combines TRBV18 with TRBJ1-2, with TRBD1 as a possible D gene (6 bases). The length of the CDR3 is 13 residues. Germline lookup yields CDR1 KGHSH and CDR2 LQKENI. V was clipped by 5 bases and J by 7 bases, with 14 bases between them. The CDR3 loop is CASSAGQLTGYTF. As DNA, the CDR3 is TGTGCCAGCTCAGCCGGACAGCTGACTGGCTACACCTTC. Looking up the rest from reference TRBV18 and TRBJ1-2 gives the full variable domain: NAGVMQNPRHLVRRRGQEARLRCSPMKGHSHVYWYRQLPEEGLKFMVYLQKENIIDESGMPKERFSAEFPKEGPSILRIQQVVRGDSAAYFCASSAGQLTGYTFGSGTRLTVV.

The chain has TRBV27 and TRBJ2-7; perhaps TRBD1 as D (6 bases). CDR3 length: 13 residues. The germline V and J ends were trimmed by 5 bases and 3 bases, with 11 bases remaining between them. Germline V gene sequence: CDR1 MNHEY, CDR2 SMNVEV (reference sequence). The CDR3 loop is CASSLDRSYEQYF. The CDR3 DNA reads as TGTGCCAGCAGTCTCGACAGGAGCTACGAGCAGTACTTC.

V usage is TRBV23-1 and J usage is TRBJ1-1, with a tentative D call TRBD1 (6 bases). TRBV23-1 is annotated as an ORF whose role is uncertain. The V and J ends lost 6 bases and 0 bases respectively, with 11 bases between them. This CDR3 is 14 amino acids long. The CDR3: CASSHRAMNTEAFF. The CDR3 nucleotides read TGCGCCAGCAGCCACAGGGCCATGAACACTGAAGCTTTCTTT.

The chain recombines TRBV13 with TRBJ2-3; 9 bases match TRBD2. Germline loops: CDR1 PRHDT, CDR2 FYEKMQ (reference sequence). V trimming: 5 bases; J trimming: 7 bases; junction bases outside the gene matches: 16. The CDR3 has 17 amino acids. CDR3 in DNA: TGTGCCAGCAGCAAGGGAGGGCTAGCGGGATTAACAAATACGCAGTATTTT. Its protein product is CASSKGGLAGLTNTQYF.

The chain employs TRBV7-9 and TRBJ1-2, with TRBD1 matching over 8 bases. Germline assignment: CDR1 SEHNR and CDR2 FQNEAQ (reference sequence). After removal of 5 bases from V and 8 bases from J, the junction contained 4 bases not matched to a gene. The CDR3 totals 12 residues. Here the CDR3 reads CASSVQGEGYTF. For the CDR3, the DNA is TGTGCCAGCAGCGTACAGGGGGAAGGCTACACCTTC.

CDR3 nucleotide sequence: TGTGCCAGCAGCTCGCTCCCCGGTAGTCGAGATACGCAGTATTTT. It codes for CASSSLPGSRDTQYF. This sequence joins TRBV7-2 and TRBJ2-3; D remains unclear. Germline assignment: CDR1 SGHTA and CDR2 FQGNSA. There are 15 residues in the CDR3. V lost 4 bases and J lost 5, with 16 bases in between.

This chain uses TRBV10-3 with TRBJ1-1, with D maybe TRBD1 (6 bases). The CDR3 extends over 14 amino acids. The V end lost 2 bases, the J end lost 4 bases, and 11 bases lay between the germline ends. Germline V CDR1 and CDR2: ENHRY, SYGVKD. DNA for the CDR3: TGTGCCATCAGTGAGGCGAGGGGGTTCACTGAAGCTTTCTTT. Translated: CAISEARGFTEAFF.

The chain recombines TRBV27 with TRBJ2-7; 8 nucleotides match TRBD2. CDR3 length: 18 residues. Germline V CDR1 and CDR2: MNHEY, SMNVEV (reference sequence). The trim removed 5 bases at V and 2 bases at J, leaving 17 bases unmatched. The CDR3 sequence: CASSHAYDIQGLAYEQYF. The CDR3 coding sequence is TGTGCCAGCAGTCACGCCTACGACATACAGGGACTAGCCTACGAGCAGTACTTC.

The J gene is TRBJ1-2, the V gene TRBV7-2, with D tentatively TRBD1 (6 bases). This CDR3 is 14 amino acids long. Trimming cost V 1 base and J 4 bases, with 10 bases left between them. CDR1 is SGHTA and CDR2 is FQGNSA in the germline V gene. The CDR3 DNA reads TGTGCCAGCAGCTTAGGAAGGGACATCTATGGCTACACCTTC. This codes for CASSLGRDIYGYTF.

The genes are TRBV5-8 and TRBJ1-1; D remains unclear. Deletions cut 0 bases from V and 2 bases from J, with 8 bases between. Looked up from germline, CDR1 is SGHTS and CDR2 is YDEGEE. The CDR3 covers 14 residues. CDR3 sequence: CASSLVSLNTEAFF. CDR3 bases: TGTGCCAGCAGCTTGGTGTCTCTAAACACTGAAGCTTTCTTT.

The chain is built from TRBV21-1 and TRBJ1-3. TRBV21-1 is a pseudogene segment. This CDR3 has 14 residues. The CDR3 loop is CATASGGPFRSIYF. For the CDR3, the DNA is TGTGCCACTGCCTCGGGGGGCCCCTTTCGATCCATATATTTT.

The V gene is TRBV5-8, the J gene TRBJ1-3; 10 bases fit TRBD1. Looked up from germline, CDR1 is SGHTS and CDR2 is YDEGEE. The CDR3 is 16 amino acids. J lost 6 bases, V lost 3 bases, and 9 bases had no gene match. The CDR3 nucleotides are TGTGCCAGCAGCTCTCTTTTGGGGACAGGGGAAAACACCATATATTTT. Its protein product is CASSSLLGTGENTIYF.

The J gene is TRBJ1-1, the V gene TRBV5-4, with TRBD1 matching over 9 bases. Germline assignment: CDR1 SGHNT and CDR2 YYREEE (reference sequence). The CDR3 sequence is 15 residues long. With 4 bases clipped from V and 3 bases from J, the junction kept 7 bases outside the gene matches. CDR3 nucleotides: TGTGCCAGCAGCGGGACAGGGAGGTCAGACACTGAAGCTTTCTTT. Translated: CASSGTGRSDTEAFF.

The J gene is TRBJ1-1, the V gene TRBV25-1, with 9 bases that match TRBD1. CDR1 is MGHDK, CDR2 SYGVNS, per germline. Losses at the gene ends were 3 bases for V and 3 bases for J; bases not matched to a gene: 8. CDR3 length: 16 residues. CDR3 nucleotides: TGTGCCAGCAGTGACCCGGGACAGGGAGGGGACACTGAAGCTTTCTTT. As protein: CASSDPGQGGDTEAFF.